The clone carrying this T cell receptor beta chain occurred a few times. Its antigen is unidentified. Unexposed donor CD4+ T cells date from about 2011-2018, before the COVID-19 pandemic. CD4+ T cells were isolated from the cells after roughly 11 days of culture. Unexposed-donor CD4+ T cells were probed with SARS-CoV-2 S/N and four cold-coronavirus spikes, cells permitting. On days 3 and 7, cultures got half fresh IL-2 medium. These data come from a study of CD4 T cells in relation to SARS-CoV-2 and coronaviruses. Study in general: The restricting HLA molecule for shared crossreactive spike epitopes was mapped.

Overall study results and limits: Approximately 65% of donors had memory CD4+ clonotypes crossrecognizing SARS-CoV-2 and common cold coronavirus spike.

TCRdb keeps only in-frame clones here, not all; method: immunoSEQ multiplex PCR. The sample includes 20,000 to 25,000 clones, 72% of them seen just once. The CDR3 spans 13 residues. Germline V gene sequence: CDR1 SGHVS, CDR2 FQNEAQ. V gave up 5 bases and J gave up 7 bases; unmatched junction bases: 4. This TCR came from a human donor in good health. The sequenced sample consisted of CD4+ T cells from PBMCs, cultured in vitro. The chain uses TRBV7-8 and TRBJ2-1; 8 positions match TRBD1. The chain's CDR3 is CASSLRTGNEQFF. CDR3 nucleotide sequence: TGTGCCAGCAGCCTAAGGACAGGGAATGAGCAGTTCTTC.